This T cell receptor (beta chain) was sequenced during a study of siplizumab effects on memory and regulatory T cells. Study conclusions and caveats: In the presence of siplizumab, alloreactive sequences traceable to unstimulated CD4+ memory cells were significantly reduced.

Produced via immunoSEQ multiplex PCR; TCRdb's table is partial and in-frame only. There are some 100,000 clones in the sample; around nine tenths occur only once, and around 12% lies in the top ten. On this clone: As yet, its antigen is unknown.

CDR1 SGHTA and CDR2 FQGNSA come from the germline V gene. The CDR3 runs 14 residues. The J segment lost 2 bases and the V segment lost 1 base, leaving 2 bases of the junction unmatched. This sequence joins TRBV7-2 and TRBJ2-7, with 7 bases matching TRBD1. The clonotype originates from a human donor in good health. Sequenced input: non-Treg CD4+ T cells sorted from blood. The CDR3 loop is CASSLGQGTYEQYF. The CDR3 DNA follows: TGTGCCAGCAGCTTAGGACAGGGAACCTACGAGCAGTACTTC.